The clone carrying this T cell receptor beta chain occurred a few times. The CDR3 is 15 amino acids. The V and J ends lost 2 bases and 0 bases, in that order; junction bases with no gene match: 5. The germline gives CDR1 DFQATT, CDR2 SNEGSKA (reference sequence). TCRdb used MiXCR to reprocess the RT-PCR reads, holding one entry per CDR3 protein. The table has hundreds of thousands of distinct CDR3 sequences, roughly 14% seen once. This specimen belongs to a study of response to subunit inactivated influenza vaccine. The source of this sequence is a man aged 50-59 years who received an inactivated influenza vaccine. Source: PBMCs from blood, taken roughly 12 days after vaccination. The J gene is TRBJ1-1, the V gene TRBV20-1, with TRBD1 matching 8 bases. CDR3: CSARPATGVNTEAFF. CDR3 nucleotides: TGCAGTGCTAGACCAGCGACAGGGGTGAACACTGAAGCTTTCTTT.